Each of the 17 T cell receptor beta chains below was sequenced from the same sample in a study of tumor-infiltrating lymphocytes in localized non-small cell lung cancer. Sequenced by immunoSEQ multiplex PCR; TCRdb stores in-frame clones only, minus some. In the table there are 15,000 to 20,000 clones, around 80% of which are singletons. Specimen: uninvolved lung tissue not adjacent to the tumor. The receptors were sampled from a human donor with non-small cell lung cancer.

DNA for the CDR3: TGTGCCAGCAGCGGCAAAGGGGCCGAACCTAGCAATCAGCCCCAGCATTTT. It specifies CASSGKGAEPSNQPQHF. V gene TRBV7-8 combines with J gene TRBJ1-5; a weak D match, TRBD1 (5 bases). This CDR3 spans 17 amino acids. V lost 5 bases and J lost 0, with 17 bases in between. The V gene's germline CDR1 is SGHVS and CDR2 FQNEAQ.

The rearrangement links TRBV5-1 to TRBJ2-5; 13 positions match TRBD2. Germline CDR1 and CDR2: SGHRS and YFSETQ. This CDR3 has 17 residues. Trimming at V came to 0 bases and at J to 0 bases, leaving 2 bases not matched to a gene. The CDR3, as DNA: TGCGCCAGCAGCTTGGCGGGACTAGCGGGGTACCAAGAGACCCAGTACTTC. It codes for CASSLAGLAGYQETQYF.

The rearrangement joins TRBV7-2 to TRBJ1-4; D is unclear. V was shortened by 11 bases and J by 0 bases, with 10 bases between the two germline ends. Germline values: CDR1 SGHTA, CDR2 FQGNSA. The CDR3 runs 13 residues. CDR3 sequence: CAGGGATNEKLFF. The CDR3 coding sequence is TGTGCCGGCGGCGGTGCAACTAATGAAAAACTGTTTTTT.

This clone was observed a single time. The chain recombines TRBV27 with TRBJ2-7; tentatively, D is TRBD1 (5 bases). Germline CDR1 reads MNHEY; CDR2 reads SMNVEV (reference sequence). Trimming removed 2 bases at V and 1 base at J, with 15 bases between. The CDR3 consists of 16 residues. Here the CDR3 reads CASSLGARAPSYEQYF. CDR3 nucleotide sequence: TGTGCCAGCAGTTTAGGGGCCAGGGCCCCGTCCTACGAGCAGTACTTC.

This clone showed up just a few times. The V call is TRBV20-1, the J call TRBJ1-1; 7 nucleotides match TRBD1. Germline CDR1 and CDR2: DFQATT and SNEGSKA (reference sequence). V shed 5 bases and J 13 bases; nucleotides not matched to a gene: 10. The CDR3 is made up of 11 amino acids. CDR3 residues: CSAYLRGRVFF. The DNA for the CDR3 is TGCAGTGCTTACCTGAGGGGGCGCGTTTTCTTT.

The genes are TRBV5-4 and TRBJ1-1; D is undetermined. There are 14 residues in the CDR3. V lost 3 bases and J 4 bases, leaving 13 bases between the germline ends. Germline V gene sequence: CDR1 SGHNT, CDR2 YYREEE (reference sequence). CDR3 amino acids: CASSSGGEGTEAFF. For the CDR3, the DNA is TGTGCCAGCAGCTCGGGTGGAGAGGGCACTGAAGCTTTCTTT.

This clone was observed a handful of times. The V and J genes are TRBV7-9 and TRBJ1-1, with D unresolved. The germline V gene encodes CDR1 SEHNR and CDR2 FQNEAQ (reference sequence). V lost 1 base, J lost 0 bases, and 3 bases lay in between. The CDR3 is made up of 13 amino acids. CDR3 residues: CASSLDMNTEAFF. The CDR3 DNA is TGTGCCAGCAGCTTAGATATGAACACTGAAGCTTTCTTT.

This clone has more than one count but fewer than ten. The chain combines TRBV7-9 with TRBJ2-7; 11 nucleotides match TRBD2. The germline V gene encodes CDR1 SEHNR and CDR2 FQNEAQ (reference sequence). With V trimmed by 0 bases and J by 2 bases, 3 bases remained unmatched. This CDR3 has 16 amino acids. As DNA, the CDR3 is TGTGCCAGCAGCTTAGCGACTAGCGGGACGACCTACGAGCAGTACTTC. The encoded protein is CASSLATSGTTYEQYF.

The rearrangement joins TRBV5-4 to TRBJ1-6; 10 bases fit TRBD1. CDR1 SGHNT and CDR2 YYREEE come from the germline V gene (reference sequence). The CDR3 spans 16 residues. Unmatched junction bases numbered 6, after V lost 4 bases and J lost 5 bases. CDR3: CASSPGTGANNSPLHF. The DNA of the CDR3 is TGTGCCAGCAGCCCTGGGACAGGGGCGAATAATTCACCCCTCCACTTT.

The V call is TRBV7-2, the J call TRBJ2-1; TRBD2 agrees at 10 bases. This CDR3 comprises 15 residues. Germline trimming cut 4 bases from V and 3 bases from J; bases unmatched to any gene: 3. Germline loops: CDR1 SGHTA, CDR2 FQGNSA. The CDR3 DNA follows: TGTGCCAGCAGCTCTAGCGGGAGTATCTACAATGAGCAGTTCTTC. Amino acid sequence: CASSSSGSIYNEQFF.

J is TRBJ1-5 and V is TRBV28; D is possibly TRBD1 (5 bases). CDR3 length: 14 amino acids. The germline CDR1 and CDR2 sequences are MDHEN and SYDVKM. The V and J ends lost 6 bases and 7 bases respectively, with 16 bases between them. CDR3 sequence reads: CASRLVGDRQPQHF. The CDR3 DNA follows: TGTGCCAGCAGGCTCGTGGGGGATCGGCAGCCCCAGCATTTT. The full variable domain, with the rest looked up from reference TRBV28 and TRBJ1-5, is DVKVTQSSRYLVKRTGEKVFLECVQDMDHENMFWYRQDPGLGLRLIYFSYDVKMKEKGDIPEGYSVSREKKERFSLILESASTNQTSMYLCASRLVGDRQPQHFGDGTRLSIL.

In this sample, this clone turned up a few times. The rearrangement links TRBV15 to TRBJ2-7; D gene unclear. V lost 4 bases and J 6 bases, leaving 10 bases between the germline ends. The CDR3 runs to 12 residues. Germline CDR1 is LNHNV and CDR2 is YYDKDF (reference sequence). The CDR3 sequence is CATSNTWGEQYF. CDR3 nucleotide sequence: TGTGCCACCAGCAACACATGGGGCGAGCAGTACTTC.

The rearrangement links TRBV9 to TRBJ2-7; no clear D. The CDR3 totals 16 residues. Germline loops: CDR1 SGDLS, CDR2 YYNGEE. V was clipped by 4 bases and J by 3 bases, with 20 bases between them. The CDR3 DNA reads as TGTGCCAGCAGCCCTTTACGGCAGGCAAACTACTACGAGCAGTACTTC. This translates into CASSPLRQANYYEQYF.

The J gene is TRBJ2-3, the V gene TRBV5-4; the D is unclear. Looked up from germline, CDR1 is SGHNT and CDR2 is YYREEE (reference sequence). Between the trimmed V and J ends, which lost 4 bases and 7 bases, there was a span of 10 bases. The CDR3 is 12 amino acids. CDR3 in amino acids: CASSPDKHTQYF. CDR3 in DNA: TGTGCCAGCAGCCCAGACAAACATACGCAGTATTTT.

CDR3 DNA: TGCAGCGTCGCCACAGCCTACGAGCAGTACTTC. Translation: CSVATAYEQYF. The chain uses TRBV29-1 and TRBJ2-7; no reliable D call. Deletions cut 6 bases from V and 2 bases from J, with 8 bases between. CDR3 length: 11 amino acids. Germline lookup yields CDR1 SQVTM and CDR2 ANQGSEA.

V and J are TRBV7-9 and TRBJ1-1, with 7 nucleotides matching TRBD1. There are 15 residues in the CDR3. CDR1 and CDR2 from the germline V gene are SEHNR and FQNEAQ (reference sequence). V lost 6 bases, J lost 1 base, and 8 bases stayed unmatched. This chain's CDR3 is CASRPTGAGNTEAFF. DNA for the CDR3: TGTGCCAGCAGACCCACAGGGGCCGGGAACACTGAAGCTTTCTTT.

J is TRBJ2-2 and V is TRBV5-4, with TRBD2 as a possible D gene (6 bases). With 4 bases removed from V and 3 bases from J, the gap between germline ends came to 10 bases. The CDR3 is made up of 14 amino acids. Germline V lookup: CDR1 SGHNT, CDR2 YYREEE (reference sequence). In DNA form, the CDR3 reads TGTGCCAGCAGCGCGGGGCAGGACACCGGGGAGCTGTTTTTT. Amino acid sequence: CASSAGQDTGELFF.